What follows are 27 T cell receptor beta chains derived from one specimen sequenced in a study of Graves' ophthalmopathy and Graves' hyperthyroidism. Amplified TCR beta CDR3 regions were obtained using RNA transcripts as template. HTBI primers served in a first-round RT-PCR, which a second-round multiplex PCR followed. TCRdb fed the multiplex PCR reads into MiXCR, producing one record per CDR3 protein. This table holds over a million distinct CDR3 sequences, around a third found once. The specimen was peripheral blood or thyroid tissue (not recorded which). The receptors derive from an adult man with Graves' hyperthyroidism.

This clonotype was observed many times. The V and J genes are TRBV12-3 or TRBV12-4 and TRBJ1-5, with D unclear. The CDR3 has 15 amino acids. V dropped 1 base and J dropped 0 bases, with 7 bases sitting between them. DNA for the CDR3: TGTGCCAGCAGTTTAGAGGCAGTTAGCAATCAGCCCCAGCATTTT. Protein: CASSLEAVSNQPQHF.

With respect to this clonotype: A clone one base away is much larger, so this may be a read error. The chain carries TRBV7-9 and TRBJ1-2; TRBD1 matches 7 bases. The ends lost 8 bases at V and 7 bases at J; junction bases unmatched: 13. In germline, CDR1 is SEHNR, CDR2 FQNEAQ (reference sequence). CDR3 length: 14 amino acids. CDR3 bases: TGTGCCAGCGGCCCCCGACAGGGCATGAGTGGCTACACCTTC. This translates into CASGPRQGMSGYTF.

Ten or more counts support this clonotype. This chain joins TRBV14 and TRBJ2-2; no firm D call. Germline values: CDR1 SGHDN, CDR2 FVKESK. The CDR3 consists of 14 residues. Trimming left V 0 bases short and J 4 bases short, with 6 bases between. DNA of the CDR3: TGTGCCAGCAGCCAAGAAACCTTCACCGGGGAGCTGTTTTTT. This gives the protein CASSQETFTGELFF.

The rearrangement links TRBV9 to TRBJ2-2; 7 bases are a match to TRBD1. Germline CDR1 SGDLS, CDR2 YYNGEE. The CDR3 length is 15 residues. The V and J ends lost 0 bases and 3 bases, in that order; junction bases with no gene match: 2. CDR3 DNA sequence: TGTGCCAGCAGCGTAGCCACAGGGGACACCGGGGAGCTGTTTTTT. This codes for CASSVATGDTGELFF.

V gene TRBV7-2 combines with J gene TRBJ1-1; D gene ambiguous. Germline V gives CDR1 SGHTA, CDR2 FQGNSA. V shed 6 bases and J shed 3 bases, with 17 bases lying between them. The CDR3 contains 15 residues. The CDR3 bases are TGTGCCAGCAGTTTATCAAGCAGGCGTGACACTGAAGCTTTCTTT. Translation gives CASSLSSRRDTEAFF. The full variable domain, its missing parts supplied by reference TRBV7-2 and TRBJ1-1, is GAGVSQSPSNKVTEKGKDVELRCDPISGHTALYWYRQSLGQGLEFLIYFQGNSAPDKSGLPSDRFSAERTGGSVSTLTIQRTQQEDSAVYLCASSLSSRRDTEAFFGQGTRLTVV.

This clonotype was counted many times. The V call is TRBV7-2, the J call TRBJ1-6; no clear D. Germline V gene lookup returns CDR1 SGHTA and CDR2 FQGNSA. V was shortened by 4 bases and J by 4 bases, with 5 bases between the two germline ends. CDR3 size: 13 residues. The CDR3 is CASSSTYNSPLHF. The CDR3 region has the DNA TGTGCCAGCAGCTCGACGTATAATTCACCCCTCCACTTT. The full variable domain, rest sourced from reference TRBV7-2 and TRBJ1-6, is GAGVSQSPSNKVTEKGKDVELRCDPISGHTALYWYRQSLGQGLEFLIYFQGNSAPDKSGLPSDRFSAERTGGSVSTLTIQRTQQEDSAVYLCASSSTYNSPLHFGNGTRLTVT.

This rearrangement joins TRBV24-1 to TRBJ2-2, with D tentatively TRBD1 or TRBD2 (5 bases each). Trimming stripped 3 bases from V and 7 bases from J, with 14 bases between. This CDR3 is built from 15 residues. Germline V CDR1 and CDR2: KGHDR, SFDVKD. CDR3 bases: TGTGCCACCAGTGATCCCGTCGGGGACGGCGGGGAGCTGTTTTTT. Translation gives CATSDPVGDGGELFF.

This chain connects TRBV25-1 to TRBJ1-2, with 9 bases fitting TRBD1. The CDR3 totals 14 residues. CDR1 is MGHDK and CDR2 is SYGVNS in the germline V gene. V gave up 8 bases and J gave up 8 bases; unmatched junction bases: 12. The CDR3 reads CASRSDRGYRGYTF. The CDR3 nucleotides read TGTGCCAGCCGTTCTGACAGGGGGTATCGGGGCTACACCTTC.

Worth noting for this clonotype: It is unclear where the CDR3 begins or ends on the DNA, so no DNA is shown, and the CDR3 is as TCRdb lists it. CDR3 loop: CASSLDRGSCFF. The chain uses TRBV7-8 and TRBJ2-2. The CDR3 spans 12 amino acids, including both terminal residues. Germline values: CDR1 SGHVS, CDR2 FQNEAQ.

The chain is built from TRBV2 and TRBJ2-5, with unresolved D. Germline values: CDR1 SNHLY, CDR2 FYNNEI. The V gene lost 5 bases and the J gene lost 4 bases, with 20 bases spanning the gap. The CDR3 spans 16 residues. CDR3 sequence: CASSYSAASLGETQYF. CDR3 coding DNA: TGTGCCAGCAGTTACTCGGCGGCCAGCCTGGGAGAGACCCAGTACTTC. Supplemented by reference TRBV2 and TRBJ2-5, the full variable domain reads EPEVTQTPSHQVTQMGQEVILRCVPISNHLYFYWYRQILGQKVEFLVSFYNNEISEKSEIFDDQFSVERPDGSNFTLKIRSTKLEDSAMYFCASSYSAASLGETQYFGPGTRLLVL.

The chain joins TRBV29-1 to TRBJ2-5, with 8 nucleotides matching TRBD1. Germline loops: CDR1 SQVTM, CDR2 ANQGSEA. Unmatched junction bases numbered 8, after V lost 5 bases and J lost 3 bases. The CDR3 loop spans 14 amino acids. Written as DNA, the CDR3 is TGCAGCGTTCGAGGGTCAGGGGGCGAAGAGACCCAGTACTTC. It encodes CSVRGSGGEETQYF.

This clonotype was observed a few times. A much larger clonotype is one base distant, so this may be a read error. The rearrangement links TRBV7-8 to TRBJ2-7, with 7 bases that match TRBD1. The CDR3 sequence is 16 residues long. CDR1 and CDR2 from the germline V gene are SGHVS and FQNEAQ. V lost 5 bases, J lost 3 bases, and 13 bases stayed unmatched. CDR3 amino acids: CASSRVADRDSYEQYF. In DNA form, the CDR3 reads TGTGCCAGCAGCCGAGTGGCCGACAGGGACAGCTACGAGCAGTACTTC.

The sample holds a few counts of this clonotype. This chain joins TRBV29-1 and TRBJ2-7; 7 bases agree with TRBD1. V dropped 2 bases and J dropped 2; count of bases not matched to a gene: 6. The CDR3 extends over 14 amino acids. Germline CDR1 reads SQVTM; CDR2 reads ANQGSEA. Written as DNA, the CDR3 is TGCAGCGTTGAACAACAGGGGCGCCCCTACGAGCAGTACTTC. It yields the protein CSVEQQGRPYEQYF.

This clonotype came up a few times. CDR3 DNA sequence: TGTGCCAGCAGCGATAGGACAGCAACTAATGAAAAACTGTTTTTT. Its translation is CASSDRTATNEKLFF. The chain couples TRBV7-9 to TRBJ1-4; D might be TRBD1 (6 bases). Deletions cut 5 bases from V and 0 bases from J, with 10 bases between. CDR1 is SEHNR and CDR2 is FQNEAQ in the germline V gene (reference sequence). This CDR3 comprises 15 residues.

The genes are TRBV9 and TRBJ1-2; TRBD1 might be the D (6 bases). V was cut by 0 bases and J by 11 bases, with 20 bases left in between. This CDR3 has 15 residues. The V gene's germline CDR1 is SGDLS and CDR2 YYNGEE. The chain's CDR3 is CASSVGPRGRGRYTF. The CDR3 DNA reads TGTGCCAGCAGCGTAGGACCTAGGGGGAGGGGGAGATACACCTTC. The whole variable domain, remainder taken from reference TRBV9 and TRBJ1-2, is DSGVTQTPKHLITATGQRVTLRCSPRSGDLSVYWYQQSLDQGLQFLIQYYNGEERAKGNILERFSAQQFPDLHSELNLSSLELGDSALYFCASSVGPRGRGRYTFGSGTRLTVV.

There are many counts of this clonotype. The V gene is TRBV10-3, the J gene TRBJ1-5; D perhaps matches TRBD1 (6 bases). This CDR3 has 16 residues. The V end was cut by 2 bases, the J end by 3 bases, with 14 bases between. Germline CDR1 is ENHRY and CDR2 is SYGVKD. In nucleotides, the CDR3 is TGTGCCATCAGTGAGGTAGCGGGACATGACAATCAGCCCCAGCATTTT. It specifies CAISEVAGHDNQPQHF.

Notes on this clonotype: Mismatch with germline at one junction end may stem from a read error. CDR3 sequence reads: CASRQTGWRETQSF. For the CDR3, the DNA is TGTGCCAGCAGACAGACAGGGTGGCGGGAGACCCAGTCCTTC. The genes are TRBV6-5 and TRBJ2-5; D may match TRBD1 or TRBD2 (7 bases each). This CDR3 contains 14 residues. Looked up from germline, CDR1 is MNHEY and CDR2 is SVGAGI.

As for this clonotype: At one end the junction does not follow the germline gene, possibly because of a read error. V is TRBV5-1 and J is TRBJ1-5; TRBD1 matches at 7 bases. The length of the CDR3 is 13 residues. CDR1 and CDR2 from the germline V gene are SGHRS and YFSETQ. As DNA, the CDR3 is TGTGCCAGCAGCGGAGGGGACAGTCAGCCCCAGCATTTT. Its translation: CASSGGDSQPQHF.

This clonotype was seen repeatedly, ten times or more. The chain recombines TRBV9 with TRBJ1-3; unclear D gene. CDR1 is SGDLS, CDR2 YYNGEE, per germline. CDR3 length equals 15 residues. The germline V and J ends were trimmed by 2 bases and 1 base, with 10 bases remaining between them. This CDR3 reads CASSVGRGSGNTIYF. CDR3 coding DNA: TGTGCCAGCAGCGTGGGTCGGGGATCTGGAAACACCATATATTTT. The whole variable domain, filled in from reference TRBV9 and TRBJ1-3, reads DSGVTQTPKHLITATGQRVTLRCSPRSGDLSVYWYQQSLDQGLQFLIQYYNGEERAKGNILERFSAQQFPDLHSELNLSSLELGDSALYFCASSVGRGSGNTIYFGEGSWLTVV.

This clonotype was seen only once. V usage is TRBV10-3 and J usage is TRBJ1-2; 9 positions agree with TRBD1. The CDR3 totals 15 residues. Germline CDR1 reads ENHRY; CDR2 reads SYGVKD. V shed 0 bases, J shed 6 bases, and the junction held 5 bases outside the gene matches. The CDR3 loop is CAISESDRGEDGYTF. The DNA for the CDR3 is TGTGCCATCAGTGAGTCGGACAGGGGAGAAGATGGCTACACCTTC.

This clonotype showed up many times. The CDR3 loop is CSARVVPTGAAGANVLTF. In DNA, the CDR3 is TGCAGTGCTAGAGTGGTTCCAACAGGGGCCGCGGGGGCCAACGTCCTGACTTTC. The J gene is TRBJ2-6, the V gene TRBV20-1; 7 bases agree with TRBD1. The germline gives CDR1 DFQATT, CDR2 SNEGSKA (reference sequence). Losses at the gene ends were 1 base for V and 4 bases for J; bases not matched to a gene: 13. The CDR3 totals 18 residues.

In this sample, this clonotype turned up many times. This sequence joins TRBV29-1 and TRBJ2-5; no reliable D call. The CDR3 is made up of 12 amino acids. The germline V and J ends were trimmed by 6 bases and 5 bases, with 13 bases remaining between them. Germline V gene data show CDR1 as SQVTM and CDR2 as ANQGSEA. CDR3 DNA: TGCAGCGTCGAAAAGACGGGTGAGACCCAGTACTTC. As protein: CSVEKTGETQYF.

This clonotype occurred once. This sequence joins TRBV7-3 and TRBJ2-3; D remains unclear. The germline gives CDR1 SGHTA, CDR2 FQGTGA. Trimming left V 9 bases short and J 0 bases short, with 7 bases between. The CDR3 is made up of 12 amino acids. This chain's CDR3 is CASAASTDTQYF. The CDR3 DNA sequence: TGTGCCAGTGCAGCTAGCACAGATACGCAGTATTTT.

This clonotype was seen once. The chain combines TRBV5-4 with TRBJ2-5; D is possibly TRBD1 (6 bases). The end of the DNA aligns better with TRBJ2-7, so the J call may be wrong. The CDR3 consists of 14 residues. Looked up from germline, CDR1 is SGHNT and CDR2 is YYREEE (reference sequence). The CDR3 DNA is TGTGCCAGCAGCTTGGAGGGCCAGGGGTGCGAGCAGTACTTC. This sequence encodes CASSLEGQGCEQYF.

This clonotype was observed at least ten times. The rearrangement joins TRBV29-1 to TRBJ1-5, with a tentative D call TRBD1 (6 bases). Trimming took off 4 bases at V and 1 base at J, with 8 bases between the two ends. Germline CDR1 is SQVTM and CDR2 is ANQGSEA. This CDR3 comprises 13 residues. CDR3 nucleotides: TGCAGCGTTGCGCAGGGGAGCAATCAGCCCCAGCATTTT. This sequence encodes CSVAQGSNQPQHF.

This clonotype was seen only a few times. This chain connects TRBV2 to TRBJ2-7, with D tentatively TRBD2 (5 bases). The CDR3 consists of 13 residues. In germline, CDR1 is SNHLY, CDR2 FYNNEI. Trimming took off 6 bases at V and 2 bases at J, with 11 bases between the two ends. This CDR3 reads CASRTGMTYEQYF. For the CDR3, the DNA is TGTGCCAGCAGGACCGGGATGACCTACGAGCAGTACTTC.

V gene TRBV29-1 combines with J gene TRBJ2-6, with 11 bases matching TRBD1. V gave up 3 bases and J gave up 17 bases; unmatched junction bases: 3. The CDR3 has 11 amino acids. The germline gives CDR1 SQVTM, CDR2 ANQGSEA. The CDR3 is CSVEGTGGVTF. The CDR3, as DNA: TGCAGCGTTGAGGGGACAGGGGGGGTGACTTTC.